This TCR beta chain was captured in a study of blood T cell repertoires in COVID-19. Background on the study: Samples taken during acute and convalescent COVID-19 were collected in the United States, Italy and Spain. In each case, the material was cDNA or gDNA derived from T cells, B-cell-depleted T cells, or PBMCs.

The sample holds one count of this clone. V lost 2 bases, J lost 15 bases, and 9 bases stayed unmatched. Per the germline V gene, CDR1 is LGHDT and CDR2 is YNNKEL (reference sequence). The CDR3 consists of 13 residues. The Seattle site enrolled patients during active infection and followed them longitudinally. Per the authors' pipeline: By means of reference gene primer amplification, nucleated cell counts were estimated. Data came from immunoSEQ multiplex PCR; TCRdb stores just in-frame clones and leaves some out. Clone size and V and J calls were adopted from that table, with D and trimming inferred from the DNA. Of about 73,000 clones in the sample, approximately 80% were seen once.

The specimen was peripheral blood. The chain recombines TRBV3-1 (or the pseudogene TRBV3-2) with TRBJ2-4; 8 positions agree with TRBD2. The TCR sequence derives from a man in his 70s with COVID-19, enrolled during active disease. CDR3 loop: CASSQRDSGIAYF. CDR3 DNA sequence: TGTGCCAGCAGCCAACGGGATAGCGGGATAGCGTACTTC.